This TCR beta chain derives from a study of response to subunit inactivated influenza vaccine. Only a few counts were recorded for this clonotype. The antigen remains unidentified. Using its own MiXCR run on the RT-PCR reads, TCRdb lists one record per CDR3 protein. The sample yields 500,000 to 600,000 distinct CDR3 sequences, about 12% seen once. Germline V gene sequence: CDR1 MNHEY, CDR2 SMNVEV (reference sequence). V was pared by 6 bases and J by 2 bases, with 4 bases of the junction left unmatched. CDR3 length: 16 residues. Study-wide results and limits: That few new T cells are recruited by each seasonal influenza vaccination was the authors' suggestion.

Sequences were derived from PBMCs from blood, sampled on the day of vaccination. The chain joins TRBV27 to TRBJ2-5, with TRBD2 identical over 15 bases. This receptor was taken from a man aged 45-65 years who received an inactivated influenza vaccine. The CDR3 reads CASRMGTSGGQETQYF. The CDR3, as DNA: TGTGCCAGCAGGATGGGGACTAGCGGGGGGCAAGAGACCCAGTACTTC.